This T cell receptor beta chain was sequenced for a study of blood T cells in healthy people across ages. Study-wide results and limits: Diversity of TCR beta per million T cells declined in a roughly linear way with age.

Peripheral blood samples of 9 to 10 milliliters were drawn from each donor. This clonotype has just a few counts. Antigen specificity is unknown. Using a J-beta primer mix together with a sample-barcoded 5' primer, a second PCR was run for roughly 7 to 12 cycles. No fewer than 3 million CDR3-containing paired-end reads came from each sample. One entry per CDR3 protein results from TCRdb running MiXCR on the 5' RACE reads. The table has about 640,000 distinct CDR3 sequences, 40% to 45% seen once; the top ten hold around 30%. With 4 bases removed from V and 2 bases from J, the gap between germline ends came to 16 bases. CDR3 size: 16 residues. Looked up from germline, CDR1 is MNHEY and CDR2 is SVGAGI.

This sequence was found in a man of 80 years or more in good health. Input material: blood. V gene TRBV6-5 combines with J gene TRBJ2-3; D tentatively fits TRBD1 or TRBD2 (5 bases each). CDR3 DNA sequence: TGTGCCAGCAGTTCCCTCGGGGCCGGGGCCACAGATACGCAGTATTTT. Amino acid sequence: CASSSLGAGATDTQYF.